The 8 T cell receptor beta chains presented below share a single source sample, sequenced in a study of tumor and adjacent non-tumor tissue in lung cancer. The template was RNA from unsorted bulk tissue. The normal lung tissue was taken more than 3 cm from the tumor edge. A modified ARM-PCR protocol with three rounds of nested PCR amplified TCRbeta. MiXCR, run by TCRdb on the multiplex PCR reads, gives a single entry per CDR3 protein. The repertoire holds around 80,000 distinct CDR3 sequences, with 70% to 90% as singletons. Input material: distant non-tumor lung tissue. The receptors here all came from a man between 60 and 75 years old with non-small cell lung cancer.

V gene TRBV11-3 combines with J gene TRBJ1-4; D unresolved. The CDR3 is made up of 13 amino acids. Trimming stripped 8 bases from V and 8 bases from J, with 15 bases between. Germline lookup yields CDR1 SGHNT and CDR2 YENEEA. This CDR3 is CASCLRGREKLFF. CDR3 in DNA: TGTGCCAGCTGTTTACGGGGTCGCGAAAAACTGTTTTTT.

As concerns this clonotype: At one boundary the junction diverges from the germline segment, which might be a read error. V usage is TRBV20-1 and J usage is TRBJ2-5; D call uncertain. Per germline, CDR1 DFQATT and CDR2 SNEGSKA (reference sequence). CDR3 length: 13 amino acids. In nucleotides, the CDR3 is TGCAATGATAGAGAGAGGTTCCAAGAGACCAAGTACTTC. Protein: CNDRERFQETKYF.

With regard to this clonotype: The junction departs from germline at one end; a sequencing error may be responsible. The chain couples TRBV5-1 to TRBJ2-3; TRBD2 agrees at 12 bases. The length of the CDR3 is 18 residues. Germline CDR1 SGHRS, CDR2 YFSETQ. CDR3 residues: CVSSAGASGRASTDTQYF. DNA of the CDR3: TGCGTCAGCAGCGCCGGGGCTAGCGGGAGGGCGAGCACAGATACGCAGTATTTT.

The chain carries TRBV6-5 and TRBJ1-4; no clear D. The CDR3 spans 15 residues. The germline CDR1 and CDR2 sequences are MNHEY and SVGAGI. With 5 bases removed from V and 8 bases from J, the gap between germline ends came to 18 bases. Written as DNA, the CDR3 is TGTGCCAGCAGTCACACGAGCGGGATTAACGAAAAACTGTTTTTT. It yields the protein CASSHTSGINEKLFF.

A word on this clonotype: An end of the junction does not agree with germline; a read error may underlie this. The CDR3 protein is CASRLLQGSGAFF. The CDR3 nucleotides are TGTGCAAGCAGATTGCTTCAGGGCAGTGGAGCTTTCTTT. This sequence joins TRBV5-6 and TRBJ1-1, with D perhaps TRBD1 (5 bases). The CDR3 loop spans 13 amino acids. Germline CDR1 and CDR2: SGHDT and YYEEEE.

The chain employs TRBV20-1 and TRBJ2-7, with 15 bases lining up with TRBD2. Trimming cost V 4 bases and J 7 bases; bases outside gene matches: 20. CDR3 length equals 19 residues. Per the germline V gene, CDR1 is DFQATT and CDR2 is SNEGSKA (reference sequence). The CDR3 spells CSAIEDRTSGRVTEREQYF. Written as DNA, the CDR3 is TGCAGTGCTATAGAAGACCGGACTAGCGGGAGGGTTACCGAGAGAGAGCAGTACTTC.

About this clonotype: A read error may account for a junction end that differs from germline. The chain couples TRBV6-5 to TRBJ1-6, with D unresolved. Germline CDR1 is MNHEY and CDR2 is SVGAGI. The CDR3 loop spans 18 amino acids. The CDR3 protein is CASSYGSAGGAPNSHLHF. CDR3 bases: TGTGCCAGCAGTTACGGTAGCGCAGGCGGCGCCCCAAACTCACACCTCCACTTT.

This chain joins TRBV24-1 and TRBJ2-2; TRBD1 agrees at 8 bases. The V and J ends lost 7 bases and 3 bases, in that order; junction bases with no gene match: 6. Looked up from germline, CDR1 is KGHDR and CDR2 is SFDVKD. The CDR3 is 15 residues long. CDR3 sequence reads: CATRGDRRYTGELFF. The CDR3 region has the DNA TGTGCCACCAGGGGGGACAGGCGGTACACCGGGGAGCTGTTTTTT.